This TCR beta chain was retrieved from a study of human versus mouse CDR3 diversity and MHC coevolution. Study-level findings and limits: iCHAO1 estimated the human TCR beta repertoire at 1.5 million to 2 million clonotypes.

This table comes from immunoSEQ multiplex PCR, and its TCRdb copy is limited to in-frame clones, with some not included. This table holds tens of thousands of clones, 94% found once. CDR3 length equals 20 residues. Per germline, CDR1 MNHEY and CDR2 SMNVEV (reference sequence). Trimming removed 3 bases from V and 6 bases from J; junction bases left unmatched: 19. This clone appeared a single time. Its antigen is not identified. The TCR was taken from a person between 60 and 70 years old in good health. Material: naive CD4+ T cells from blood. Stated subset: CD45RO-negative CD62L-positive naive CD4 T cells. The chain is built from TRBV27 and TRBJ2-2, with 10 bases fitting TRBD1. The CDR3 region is CASSFHPISTGTGESGELFF. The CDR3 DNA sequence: TGTGCCAGCAGTTTTCACCCGATTTCCACCGGGACAGGGGAGTCCGGGGAGCTGTTTTTT.